This T cell receptor beta chain stems from a study of blood T cell repertoires in COVID-19. Study information: Acute-phase and convalescent COVID-19 samples originated in the United States, Italy and Spain. PBMCs, B-cell-depleted T cells, or T cells provided the cDNA or gDNA that made up the material.

The CDR3 totals 16 residues. CDR1 is SNHLY and CDR2 is FYNNEI in the germline V gene. V lost 2 bases and J 7 bases, leaving 20 bases between the germline ends. Participant age was about 18 to 95 years, and participants resided in fewer than 25 US areas. Cohort assignment relied on participant-reported clinical history. Sequencing used immunoSEQ multiplex PCR; TCRdb keeps in-frame clones, though not all of them. The sample consists of fewer than 450,000 clones, around 90% of them appearing once. The sequence was obtained from a man younger than 35 who had recovered from COVID-19. The chain is built from TRBV2 and TRBJ1-2; possible D gene TRBD1, 6 bases. Sequencing was carried out using PBMCs or T cells enriched from blood (not recorded which). For the CDR3, the DNA is TGTGCCAGCAGTGAAAGACGACAGGCAGGGGCGATTGGCTACACCTTC. Amino acid sequence: CASSERRQAGAIGYTF.